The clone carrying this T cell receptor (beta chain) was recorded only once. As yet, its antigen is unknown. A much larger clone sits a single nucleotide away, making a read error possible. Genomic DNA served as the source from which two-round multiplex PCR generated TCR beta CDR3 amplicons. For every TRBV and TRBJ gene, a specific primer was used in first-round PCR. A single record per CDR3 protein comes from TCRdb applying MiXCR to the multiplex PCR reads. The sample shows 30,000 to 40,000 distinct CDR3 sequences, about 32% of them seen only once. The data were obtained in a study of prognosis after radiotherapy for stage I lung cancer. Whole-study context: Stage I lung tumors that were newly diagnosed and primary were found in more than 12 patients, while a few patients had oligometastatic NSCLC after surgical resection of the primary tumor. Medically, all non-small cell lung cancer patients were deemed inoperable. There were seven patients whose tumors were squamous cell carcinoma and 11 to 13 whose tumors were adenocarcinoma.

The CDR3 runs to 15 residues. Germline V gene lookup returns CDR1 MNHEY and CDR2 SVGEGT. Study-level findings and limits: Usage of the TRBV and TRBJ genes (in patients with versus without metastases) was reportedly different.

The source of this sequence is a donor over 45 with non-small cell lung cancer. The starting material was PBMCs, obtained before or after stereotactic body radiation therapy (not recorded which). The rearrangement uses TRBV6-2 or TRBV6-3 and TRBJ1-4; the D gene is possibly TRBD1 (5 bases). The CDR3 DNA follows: TGTGACAGCAGTGATTGGGGCATCGCCGATGAAAAACTGTTTTTT. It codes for CDSSDWGIADEKLFF.